This T cell receptor (beta chain) was recovered during a study of PD-L1 blockade in urothelial cancer. Germline V CDR1 and CDR2: SGHTA, FQGTGA. The CDR3 is 13 amino acids. V gave up 5 bases and J gave up 1 base, with 8 bases separating them. Synthetic analogs of TCR templates were spiked into every PCR. Here immunoSEQ multiplex PCR was the method, and the copy in TCRdb shows in-frame clones only, minus some. Of tens of thousands of clones detected, 86% appear once; the ten largest clones hold 2.5% to 3.5%. The rearrangement joins TRBV7-3 to TRBJ1-1; D not certain. The sample in question was PBMCs, obtained around atezolizumab (anti-PD-L1) treatment. The receptor was derived from a man aged 45-65 years with urothelial cancer. The CDR3 nucleotides are TGTGCCAGCAGCCAGAGACAGAACACTGAAGCTTTCTTT. This encodes CASSQRQNTEAFF.